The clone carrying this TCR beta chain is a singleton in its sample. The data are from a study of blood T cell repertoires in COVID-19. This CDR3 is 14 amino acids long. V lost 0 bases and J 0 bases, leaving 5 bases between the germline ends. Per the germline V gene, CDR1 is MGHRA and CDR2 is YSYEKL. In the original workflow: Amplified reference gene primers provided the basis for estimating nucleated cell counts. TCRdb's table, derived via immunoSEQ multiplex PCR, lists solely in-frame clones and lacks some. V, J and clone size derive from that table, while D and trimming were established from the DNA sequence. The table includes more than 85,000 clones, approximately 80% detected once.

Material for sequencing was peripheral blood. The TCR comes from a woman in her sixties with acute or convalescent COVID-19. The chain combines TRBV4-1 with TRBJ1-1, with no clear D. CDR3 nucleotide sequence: TGCGCCAGCAGCCAAGAAGGAGTGAACACTGAAGCTTTCTTT. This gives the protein CASSQEGVNTEAFF.